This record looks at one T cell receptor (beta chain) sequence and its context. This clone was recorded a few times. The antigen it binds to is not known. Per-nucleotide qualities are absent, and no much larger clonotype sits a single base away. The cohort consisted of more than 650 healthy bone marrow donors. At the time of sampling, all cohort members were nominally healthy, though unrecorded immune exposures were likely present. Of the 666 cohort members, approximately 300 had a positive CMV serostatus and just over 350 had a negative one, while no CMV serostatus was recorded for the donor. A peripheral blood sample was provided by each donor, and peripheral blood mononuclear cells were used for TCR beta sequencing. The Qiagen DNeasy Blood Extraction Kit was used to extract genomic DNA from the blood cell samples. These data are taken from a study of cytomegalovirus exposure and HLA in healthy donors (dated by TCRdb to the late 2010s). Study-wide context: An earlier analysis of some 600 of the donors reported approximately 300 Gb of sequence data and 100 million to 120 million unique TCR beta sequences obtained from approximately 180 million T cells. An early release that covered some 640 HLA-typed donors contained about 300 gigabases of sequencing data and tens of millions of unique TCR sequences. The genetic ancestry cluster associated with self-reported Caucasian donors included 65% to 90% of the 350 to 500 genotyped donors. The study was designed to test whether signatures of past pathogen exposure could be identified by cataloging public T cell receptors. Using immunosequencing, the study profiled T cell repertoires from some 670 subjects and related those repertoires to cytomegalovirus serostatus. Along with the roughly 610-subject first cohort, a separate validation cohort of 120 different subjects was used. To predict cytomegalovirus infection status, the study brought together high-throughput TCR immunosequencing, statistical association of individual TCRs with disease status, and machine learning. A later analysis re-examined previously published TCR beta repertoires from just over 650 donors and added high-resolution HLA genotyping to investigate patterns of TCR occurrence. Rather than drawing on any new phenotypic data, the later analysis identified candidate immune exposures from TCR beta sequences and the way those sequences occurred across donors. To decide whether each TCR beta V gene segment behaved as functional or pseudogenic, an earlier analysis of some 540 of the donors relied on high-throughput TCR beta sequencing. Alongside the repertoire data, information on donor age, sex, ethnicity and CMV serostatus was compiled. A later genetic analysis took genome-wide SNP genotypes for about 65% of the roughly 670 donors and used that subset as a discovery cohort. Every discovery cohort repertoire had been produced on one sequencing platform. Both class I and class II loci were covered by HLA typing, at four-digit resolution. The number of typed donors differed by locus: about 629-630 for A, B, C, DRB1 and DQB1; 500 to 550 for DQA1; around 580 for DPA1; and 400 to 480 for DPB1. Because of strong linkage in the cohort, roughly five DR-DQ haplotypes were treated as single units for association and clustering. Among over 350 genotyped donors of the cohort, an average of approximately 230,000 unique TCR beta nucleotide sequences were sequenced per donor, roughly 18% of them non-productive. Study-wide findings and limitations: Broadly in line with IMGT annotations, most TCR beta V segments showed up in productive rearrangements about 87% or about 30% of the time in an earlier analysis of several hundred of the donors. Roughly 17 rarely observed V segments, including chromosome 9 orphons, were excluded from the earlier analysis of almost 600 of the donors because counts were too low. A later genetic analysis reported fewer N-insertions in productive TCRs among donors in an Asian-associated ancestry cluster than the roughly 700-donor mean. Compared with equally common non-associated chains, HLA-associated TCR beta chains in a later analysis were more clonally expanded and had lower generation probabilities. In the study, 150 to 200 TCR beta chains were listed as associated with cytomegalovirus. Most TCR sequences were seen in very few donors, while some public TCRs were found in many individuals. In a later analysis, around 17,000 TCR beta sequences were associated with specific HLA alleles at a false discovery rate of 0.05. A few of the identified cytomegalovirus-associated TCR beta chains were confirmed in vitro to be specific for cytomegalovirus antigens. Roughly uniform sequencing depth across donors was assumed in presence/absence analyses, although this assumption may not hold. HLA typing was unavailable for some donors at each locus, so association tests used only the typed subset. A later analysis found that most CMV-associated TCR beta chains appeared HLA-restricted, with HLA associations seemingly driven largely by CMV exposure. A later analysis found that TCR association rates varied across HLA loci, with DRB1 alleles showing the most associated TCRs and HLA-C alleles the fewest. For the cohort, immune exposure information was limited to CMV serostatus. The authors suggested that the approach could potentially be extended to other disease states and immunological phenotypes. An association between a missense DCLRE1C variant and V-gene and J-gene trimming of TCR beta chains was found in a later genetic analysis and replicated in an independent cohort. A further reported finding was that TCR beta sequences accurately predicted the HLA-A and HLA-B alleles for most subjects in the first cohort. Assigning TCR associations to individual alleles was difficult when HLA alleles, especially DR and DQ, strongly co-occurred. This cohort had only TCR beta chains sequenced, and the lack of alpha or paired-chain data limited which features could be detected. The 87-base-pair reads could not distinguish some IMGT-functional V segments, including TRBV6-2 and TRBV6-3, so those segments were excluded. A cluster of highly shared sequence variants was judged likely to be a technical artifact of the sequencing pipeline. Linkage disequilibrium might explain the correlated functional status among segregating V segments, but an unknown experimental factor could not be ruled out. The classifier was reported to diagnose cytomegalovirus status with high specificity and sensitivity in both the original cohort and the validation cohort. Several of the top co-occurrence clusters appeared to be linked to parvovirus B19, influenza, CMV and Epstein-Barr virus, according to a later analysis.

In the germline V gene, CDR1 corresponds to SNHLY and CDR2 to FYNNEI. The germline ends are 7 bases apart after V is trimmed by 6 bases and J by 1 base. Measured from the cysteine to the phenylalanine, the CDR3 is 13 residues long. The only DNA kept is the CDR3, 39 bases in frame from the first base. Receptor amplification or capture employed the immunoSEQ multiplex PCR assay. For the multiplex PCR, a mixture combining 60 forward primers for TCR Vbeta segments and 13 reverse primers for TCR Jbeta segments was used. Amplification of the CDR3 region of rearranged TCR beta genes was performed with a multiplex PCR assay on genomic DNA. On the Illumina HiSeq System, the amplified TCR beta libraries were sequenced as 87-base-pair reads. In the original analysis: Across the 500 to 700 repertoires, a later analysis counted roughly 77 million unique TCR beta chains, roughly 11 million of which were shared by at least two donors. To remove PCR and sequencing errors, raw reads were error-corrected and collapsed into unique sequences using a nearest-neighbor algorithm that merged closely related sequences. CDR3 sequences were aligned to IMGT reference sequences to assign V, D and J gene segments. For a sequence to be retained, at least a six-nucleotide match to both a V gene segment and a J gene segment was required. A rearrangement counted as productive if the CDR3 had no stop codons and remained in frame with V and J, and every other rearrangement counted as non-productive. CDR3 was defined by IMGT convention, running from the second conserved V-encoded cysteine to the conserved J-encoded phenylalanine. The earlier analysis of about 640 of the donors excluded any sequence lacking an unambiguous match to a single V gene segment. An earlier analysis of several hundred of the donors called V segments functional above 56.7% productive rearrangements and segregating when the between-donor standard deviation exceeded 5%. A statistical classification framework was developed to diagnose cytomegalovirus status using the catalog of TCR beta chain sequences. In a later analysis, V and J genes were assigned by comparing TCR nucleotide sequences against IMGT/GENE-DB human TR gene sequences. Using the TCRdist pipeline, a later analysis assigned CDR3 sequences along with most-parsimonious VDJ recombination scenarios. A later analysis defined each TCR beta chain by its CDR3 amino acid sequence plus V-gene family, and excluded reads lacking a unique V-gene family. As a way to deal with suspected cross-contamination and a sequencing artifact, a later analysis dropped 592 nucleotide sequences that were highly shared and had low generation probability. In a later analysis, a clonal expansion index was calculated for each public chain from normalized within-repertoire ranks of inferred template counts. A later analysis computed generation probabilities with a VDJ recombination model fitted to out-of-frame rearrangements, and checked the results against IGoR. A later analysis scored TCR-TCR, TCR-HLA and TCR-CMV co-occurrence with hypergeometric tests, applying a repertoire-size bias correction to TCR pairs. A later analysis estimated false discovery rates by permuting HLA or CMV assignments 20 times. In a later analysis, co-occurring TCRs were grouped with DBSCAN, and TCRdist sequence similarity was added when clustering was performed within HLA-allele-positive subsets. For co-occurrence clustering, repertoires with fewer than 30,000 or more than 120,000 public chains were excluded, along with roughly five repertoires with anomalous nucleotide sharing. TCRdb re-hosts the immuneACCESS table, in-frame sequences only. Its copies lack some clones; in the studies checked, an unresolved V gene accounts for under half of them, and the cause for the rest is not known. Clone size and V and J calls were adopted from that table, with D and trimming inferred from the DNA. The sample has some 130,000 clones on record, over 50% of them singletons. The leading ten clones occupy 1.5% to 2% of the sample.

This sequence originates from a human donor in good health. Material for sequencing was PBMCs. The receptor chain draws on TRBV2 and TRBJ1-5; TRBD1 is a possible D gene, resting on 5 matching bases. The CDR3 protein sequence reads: CASRTESNQPQHF. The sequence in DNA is TGTGCCAGCAGGACAGAAAGCAATCAGCCCCAGCATTTT.